The TCR beta chain under discussion was sequenced for a study of T cell changes during pregnancy in multiple sclerosis. This CDR3 region has 14 residues. With 7 bases removed from V and 0 bases from J, the gap between germline ends came to 10 bases. Germline lookup yields CDR1 MGHRA and CDR2 YSYEKL. Data came from immunoSEQ multiplex PCR; TCRdb stores just in-frame clones and leaves some out. The repertoire holds 70,000 to 80,000 clones, with approximately 91% as singletons. The chain combines TRBV4-1 with TRBJ1-3; D is unresolved. The TCR originated in a female donor with multiple sclerosis, enrolled in a pregnancy study. Here the sequenced sample was peripheral blood, taken before pregnancy. The CDR3 here is CASKTESSGNTIYF. CDR3 in DNA: TGCGCCAGCAAGACGGAGAGCTCTGGAAACACCATATATTTT.